These 4 T cell receptor beta chains came from one sample sequenced in a study of T cells in Graves' hyperthyroidism and ophthalmopathy. Amplification targeted TCR beta CDR3 regions from RNA transcripts. A set of HTBI primers served as the primers for a first-round RT-PCR of the TCR CDR3. TCRdb reprocessed the multiplex PCR reads with MiXCR, giving one entry per CDR3 protein. The data contain about 460,000 distinct CDR3 sequences, about 20% of them singletons. Sequenced input: blood. The source of these receptors is a woman in her sixties or seventies with Graves' ophthalmopathy.

This clonotype was counted many times. The rearrangement links TRBV28 to TRBJ2-1, with D unresolved. The CDR3 runs 13 residues. With 11 bases removed from V and 5 bases from J, the gap between germline ends came to 16 bases. Germline lookup yields CDR1 MDHEN and CDR2 SYDVKM. The CDR3 reads CAPRFIGHNEQFF. CDR3 bases: TGTGCCCCTCGTTTCATTGGTCACAATGAGCAGTTCTTC.

The chain recombines TRBV24-1 with TRBJ1-2; D perhaps matches TRBD1 (6 bases). The CDR3 loop spans 13 amino acids. Germline V gives CDR1 KGHDR, CDR2 SFDVKD. Trimming took 4 bases from V and 4 from J, leaving 9 bases between them. DNA of the CDR3: TGTGCCACCAGTGACAGGGGAGGCTATGGCTACACCTTC. Its protein is CATSDRGGYGYTF.

This clonotype came up a few times. The chain recombines TRBV4-1 with TRBJ2-2; D might be TRBD2 (6 bases). Germline V lookup: CDR1 MGHRA, CDR2 YSYEKL. The length of the CDR3 is 16 residues. Trimming pared 7 bases from V and 0 bases from J, leaving 15 bases between. CDR3 sequence: CASTRGGGSNTGELFF. DNA of the CDR3: TGCGCCAGCACCCGCGGTGGGGGGTCGAACACCGGGGAGCTGTTTTTT.

This clonotype was counted only a few times. This chain connects TRBV7-9 to TRBJ2-5; TRBD1 aligns across 11 bases. The CDR3 is 15 residues long. Germline CDR1 is SEHNR and CDR2 is FQNEAQ (reference sequence). Trimming at V came to 4 bases and at J to 7 bases, leaving 8 bases not matched to a gene. The CDR3 DNA reads TGTGCCAGCAGCTCGGACAGGGGGCCTTCAGGGACCCAGTACTTC. Protein sequence: CASSSDRGPSGTQYF.